This T cell receptor (beta chain) was captured in a study of T cells in Graves' hyperthyroidism and ophthalmopathy. Looking at the study overall: Peripheral blood draws took place at initial diagnosis, ahead of any treatment. General study results and limits: Also found in blood were most expanded thyroid clonotypes above 0.001. It was a median approximately 6 months before onset that the model predicted ophthalmopathy.

Uncontrolled infection, other autoimmune disease, pregnancy or lactation excluded patients. This clonotype has ten or more counts. As yet, its antigen is unknown. The source material, RNA transcripts, was used to amplify TCR beta CDR3 regions. The primer set for the first-round RT-PCR of the TCR CDR3 was HTBI. MiXCR, run by TCRdb on the multiplex PCR reads, gives a single entry per CDR3 protein. The table shows about 350,000 distinct CDR3 sequences, with 15% to 20% occurring only once. V was clipped by 6 bases and J by 7 bases, with 15 bases between them. Germline V CDR1 and CDR2: MNHEY, SMNVEV (reference sequence). CDR3 size: 13 residues.

The TCR sequence derives from a woman in her thirties or forties with Graves' ophthalmopathy. The V call is TRBV27, the J call TRBJ2-5; no definite D call. The sequenced sample consisted of blood. The CDR3 is CASSPGPTGTQYF. CDR3 DNA sequence: TGTGCCAGCAGCCCTGGACCAACCGGGACCCAGTACTTC.